These 20 T cell receptor beta chains share one sample of origin, sequenced in a study of blood T cell repertoires in COVID-19. Produced via immunoSEQ multiplex PCR; TCRdb's table is partial and in-frame only. The sample has about 300,000 clones, approximately 84% seen once. The sequenced material came from PBMCs or T cells enriched from blood (not recorded which). The receptors were gathered from a woman aged 18-29 years who had recovered from COVID-19.

CDR3 amino acids: CASSLGTGRDGYTF. CDR3 in DNA: TGTGCCAGCAGCCTCGGGACAGGGAGGGATGGCTACACCTTC. This sequence joins TRBV13 and TRBJ1-2; 9 bases line up with TRBD1. Trimming took 5 bases from V and 6 from J; bases not matched to a gene: 7. CDR1 and CDR2 (germline): PRHDT, FYEKMQ (reference sequence). The CDR3 is made up of 14 amino acids.

Points on this clone: A junction boundary mismatches the germline segment, possibly from a read error. The CDR3 loop reads CASSLGGGWAFF. The CDR3 nucleotides are TGTGCCAGCAGCCTAGGTGGGGGCTGGGCTTTCTTT. The chain links TRBV13 to TRBJ1-1; maybe TRBD1 (6 bases). CDR1 is PRHDT and CDR2 is FYEKMQ in the germline V gene (reference sequence). This CDR3 contains 12 residues. The complete variable domain, with remaining parts taken from reference TRBV13 and TRBJ1-1, reads AAGVIQSPRHLIKEKRETATLKCYPIPRHDTVYWYQQGPGQDPQFLISFYEKMQSDKGSIPDRFSAQQFSDYHSELNMSSLELGDSALYFCASSLGGGWAFFGQGTRLTVV.

The V and J genes are TRBV7-2 and TRBJ2-2, with 8 bases matching TRBD2. CDR3 length: 16 residues. Germline CDR1 SGHTA, CDR2 FQGNSA. Trimming cost V 1 base and J 4 bases; bases outside gene matches: 5. In nucleotides, the CDR3 is TGTGCCAGCAGCTTAGGGGGAGCGGGAGTCACCGGGGAGCTGTTTTTT. Residues: CASSLGGAGVTGELFF.

The CDR3 nucleotides are TGCGCCAGCAGCGATAGGACTAGCGGGGGCGGCGAGCAGTACTTC. Translation: CASSDRTSGGGEQYF. The chain carries TRBV5-1 and TRBJ2-7; 13 positions agree with TRBD2. The CDR3 is 15 residues long. Trimming removed 4 bases from V and 6 bases from J; junction bases left unmatched: 7. Germline V gene lookup returns CDR1 SGHRS and CDR2 YFSETQ.

This clone occurred once. The rearrangement links TRBV5-1 to TRBJ1-3; D is perhaps TRBD1 (5 bases). Germline-derived CDR1 and CDR2 are SGHRS and YFSETQ. The CDR3 runs 14 residues. The ends were cut back, 4 bases at V and 3 bases at J, with 11 bases in the middle. CDR3 DNA sequence: TGCGCCAGCAGCCCTGGACACGATGGAAACACCATATATTTT. Protein product: CASSPGHDGNTIYF.

This clone was counted a few times. The rearrangement joins TRBV10-3 to TRBJ1-6; D is ambiguous. Germline values: CDR1 ENHRY, CDR2 SYGVKD. V was shortened by 0 bases and J by 5 bases, with 2 bases between the two germline ends. The CDR3 has 13 amino acids. The CDR3 DNA is TGTGCCATCAGTGAGTCTAATAATTCACCCCTCCACTTT. This translates into CAISESNNSPLHF.

This chain connects TRBV5-8 to TRBJ1-4, with 8 bases that match TRBD1. With V trimmed by 5 bases and J by 0 bases, 9 bases remained unmatched. CDR3 size: 17 residues. In germline, CDR1 is SGHTS, CDR2 YDEGEE. The CDR3 region is CASSARTGPSTNEKLFF. The CDR3 DNA follows: TGTGCCAGCAGTGCCCGGACAGGGCCCTCAACTAATGAAAAACTGTTTTTT.

The chain couples TRBV29-1 to TRBJ2-1, with 7 bases aligning to TRBD1. CDR3 length: 15 residues. CDR1 is SQVTM and CDR2 is ANQGSEA in the germline V gene. After removal of 2 bases from V and 2 bases from J, the junction contained 6 bases not matched to a gene. CDR3 sequence (DNA): TGCAGCGTTGAACAACGGACAGGCACCTACAATGAGCAGTTCTTC. Protein: CSVEQRTGTYNEQFF.

J is TRBJ1-5 and V is TRBV28, with TRBD1 as a possible D gene (6 bases). V lost 4 bases, J lost 4 bases, and 17 bases lay in between. Germline lookup yields CDR1 MDHEN and CDR2 SYDVKM. The CDR3 runs to 16 residues. This chain's CDR3 is CASSYHDTGINQPQHF. CDR3 in DNA: TGTGCCAGCAGTTACCACGATACAGGGATAAATCAGCCCCAGCATTTT.

The V call is TRBV28, the J call TRBJ2-5; TRBD2 agrees at 10 bases. The CDR3 spans 16 residues. Germline CDR1 and CDR2: MDHEN and SYDVKM. V trimming: 2 bases; J trimming: 4 bases; junction bases outside the gene matches: 7. The CDR3 sequence: CASSLESSGRAETQYF. In DNA, the CDR3 is TGTGCCAGCAGTTTAGAGTCTAGCGGGAGAGCAGAGACCCAGTACTTC.

V usage is TRBV9 and J usage is TRBJ2-7, with TRBD1 as a possible D gene (6 bases). This CDR3 region has 14 residues. CDR1 and CDR2 (germline): SGDLS, YYNGEE. The V end lost 0 bases, the J end lost 1 base, and 8 bases lay between the germline ends. CDR3 in DNA: TGTGCCAGCAGCGTAGACAGGGAGTCCTACGAGCAGTACTTC. The encoded protein is CASSVDRESYEQYF.

This clone was seen just once. This chain connects TRBV10-3 to TRBJ1-1; possibly TRBD1 for D (5 bases). The CDR3 loop spans 17 amino acids. Germline assignment: CDR1 ENHRY and CDR2 SYGVKD. Trimming removed 0 bases at V and 0 bases at J, with 14 bases between. The CDR3 loop is CAISESLWGPLNTEAFF. The CDR3 DNA is TGTGCCATCAGTGAGTCTCTGTGGGGCCCCCTGAACACTGAAGCTTTCTTT.

V and J are TRBV2 and TRBJ2-1, with D maybe TRBD2 (5 bases). Germline values: CDR1 SNHLY, CDR2 FYNNEI. This CDR3 contains 11 residues. V was pared by 8 bases and J by 10 bases, with 12 bases between. The CDR3: CASLRAREQFF. The CDR3 DNA reads as TGTGCCAGCTTGAGGGCGCGGGAGCAGTTCTTC.

The chain employs TRBV5-8 and TRBJ1-5, with 7 nucleotides matching TRBD1. Germline V gene lookup returns CDR1 SGHTS and CDR2 YDEGEE. V gave up 5 bases and J gave up 2 bases; unmatched junction bases: 4. The CDR3 runs 14 residues. The CDR3 sequence: CASSYGQGNQPQHF. In nucleotides, the CDR3 is TGTGCCAGCAGTTATGGACAGGGCAATCAGCCCCAGCATTTT.

The chain employs TRBV13 and TRBJ1-1; tentative D call: TRBD1 (5 bases). V lost 5 bases and J lost 5, with 12 bases in between. The CDR3 covers 13 residues. Germline CDR1 and CDR2: PRHDT and FYEKMQ (reference sequence). In DNA, the CDR3 is TGTGCCAGCAGCGGGTCGACAGCTACTGAAGCTTTCTTT. This codes for CASSGSTATEAFF. Supplemented by reference TRBV13 and TRBJ1-1, the full variable domain reads AAGVIQSPRHLIKEKRETATLKCYPIPRHDTVYWYQQGPGQDPQFLISFYEKMQSDKGSIPDRFSAQQFSDYHSELNMSSLELGDSALYFCASSGSTATEAFFGQGTRLTVV.

The V call is TRBV9, the J call TRBJ2-1; TRBD2 matches at 10 bases. The ends lost 2 bases at V and 1 base at J; junction bases unmatched: 0. CDR3 length: 15 amino acids. From germline, CDR1 is SGDLS and CDR2 YYNGEE. The CDR3 DNA is TGTGCCAGCAGCGTTAGCGGGGGGTCCTACAATGAGCAGTTCTTC. Its translation: CASSVSGGSYNEQFF.

This chain uses TRBV4-2 with TRBJ1-4; 7 positions match TRBD1. The CDR3 loop spans 17 amino acids. V lost 0 bases to trimming and J lost 1 base; unmatched junction nucleotides: 5. Germline V gene sequence: CDR1 LGHNA, CDR2 YNFKEQ. CDR3 in DNA: TGTGCCAGCAGCCAAGAGCAGGGGGTAGGAACTAATGAAAAACTGTTTTTT. Protein sequence: CASSQEQGVGTNEKLFF.

The chain combines TRBV9 with TRBJ2-7; D might be TRBD2 (5 bases). Per germline, CDR1 SGDLS and CDR2 YYNGEE. Trimming left V 0 bases short and J 0 bases short, with 10 bases between. CDR3 length: 15 amino acids. CDR3 sequence: CASSVVGESSYEQYF. The DNA for the CDR3 is TGTGCCAGCAGCGTAGTCGGGGAAAGCTCCTACGAGCAGTACTTC.

This clone was detected a few times. The chain links TRBV28 to TRBJ1-6, with 9 bases fitting TRBD1. Per germline, CDR1 MDHEN and CDR2 SYDVKM. This CDR3 comprises 14 residues. Unmatched junction bases numbered 4, after V lost 7 bases and J lost 6 bases. The CDR3 bases are TGTGCCAGCAACGAGGACAGGGGTAATTCACCCCTCCACTTT. It translates to CASNEDRGNSPLHF. The whole variable domain, filled in from reference TRBV28 and TRBJ1-6, reads DVKVTQSSRYLVKRTGEKVFLECVQDMDHENMFWYRQDPGLGLRLIYFSYDVKMKEKGDIPEGYSVSREKKERFSLILESASTNQTSMYLCASNEDRGNSPLHFGNGTRLTVT.

The chain links TRBV11-2 to TRBJ2-5; perhaps TRBD2 as D (5 bases). Trimming stripped 5 bases from V and 1 base from J, with 8 bases between. CDR1 is SGHAT and CDR2 is FQNNGV in the germline V gene. The CDR3 consists of 13 residues. The DNA for the CDR3 is TGTGCCAGCAGCGCCGGACTCCAAGAGACCCAGTACTTC. This encodes CASSAGLQETQYF.